In this sample, the clone carrying this TCR beta chain turned up once. Its antigen is not known. The data were obtained in a study of PD-1 blockade in classical Hodgkin lymphoma. Assay used: immunoSEQ multiplex PCR; TCRdb lists only in-frame clones, some missing. Seen here are some 58,000 clones, approximately 90% observed once, and the top ten hold about 5.8%. Overall study results and limits: It was reported that newly diagnosed patients had less baseline TCR diversity than healthy donors.

The CDR3 extends over 15 amino acids. V dropped 1 base and J dropped 4 bases, with 12 bases sitting between them. Germline CDR1 is SGHRS and CDR2 is YFSETQ. Relapse was seen in all patients after autologous stem cell transplantation, and brentuximab vedotin exposure was variable. The rearrangement links TRBV5-1 to TRBJ1-5; no definite D call. The clonotype originates from a human donor with classical Hodgkin lymphoma. The source material was peripheral blood mononuclear cells (PBMCs), sampled before the second cycle of nivolumab. CDR3 sequence reads: CASSLLPGENQPQHF. Here the CDR3 DNA reads TGCGCCAGCAGCTTGTTGCCAGGTGAGAATCAGCCCCAGCATTTT.